One and the same sample provided the 28 T cell receptor beta chains below, sequenced in a study of T cell responses to AZD1222 COVID-19 vaccine. Profiled with immunoSEQ multiplex PCR; TCRdb holds only in-frame clones, not every one. The data contain more than 85,000 clones, 89% of them seen just once; the ten biggest clones take up 35% to 55%. The sample here was peripheral blood, taken 28 days after the second AZD1222 dose. These receptor sequences come from an adult who received the AZD1222 COVID-19 vaccine.

The V gene is TRBV3-1 (or the pseudogene TRBV3-2), the J gene TRBJ2-3, with 10 bases identical to TRBD2. Germline CDR1 LGHDT, CDR2 YNNKEL (reference sequence). V dropped 1 base and J dropped 5; count of bases not matched to a gene: 6. CDR3 length equals 16 residues. This CDR3 is CASSQVAGGKGDTQYF. The CDR3 bases are TGTGCCAGCAGCCAAGTAGCGGGAGGCAAGGGAGATACGCAGTATTTT.

This clone was found a few times. The chain joins TRBV7-9 to TRBJ1-6, with D perhaps TRBD1 (5 bases). V was trimmed by 5 bases and J by 6 bases, leaving 11 bases between them. The V gene's germline CDR1 is SEHNR and CDR2 FQNEAQ (reference sequence). The CDR3 has 14 residues. DNA for the CDR3: TGTGCCAGCAGCAACGGGGGGTTTAATTCACCCCTCCACTTT. Translated: CASSNGGFNSPLHF.

The chain links TRBV5-1 to TRBJ1-1; D call uncertain. This CDR3 spans 13 amino acids. Germline CDR1 reads SGHRS; CDR2 reads YFSETQ. Trimming pared 4 bases from V and 4 bases from J, leaving 11 bases between. DNA for the CDR3: TGCGCCAGCAGCCTCGACGGTGGCACTGAAGCTTTCTTT. Protein sequence: CASSLDGGTEAFF.

The rearrangement links TRBV18 to TRBJ1-4, with 7 bases fitting TRBD1. Germline V gives CDR1 KGHSH, CDR2 LQKENI. The V and J ends lost 3 bases and 0 bases, in that order; junction bases with no gene match: 4. The CDR3 has 16 amino acids. The CDR3, as DNA: TGTGCCAGCTCACCCGGACAGGCTACAACTAATGAAAAACTGTTTTTT. It is translated as CASSPGQATTNEKLFF.

The rearrangement joins TRBV5-5 to TRBJ2-3; 9 bases align to TRBD2. V dropped 4 bases and J dropped 2; count of bases not matched to a gene: 8. Germline CDR1 is SGHKS and CDR2 is YYEKEE (reference sequence). The CDR3 has 16 amino acids. The CDR3 bases are TGTGCCAGCAGCCTCGCGGGGGGGACCGCCACAGATACGCAGTATTTT. Residues: CASSLAGGTATDTQYF.

The chain carries TRBV3-1 (or the pseudogene TRBV3-2) and TRBJ2-5; D gene ambiguous. CDR1 is LGHDT and CDR2 is YNNKEL in the germline V gene (reference sequence). The V end was cut by 6 bases, the J end by 5 bases, with 13 bases between. The CDR3 length is 13 residues. CDR3 protein: CASSLTFGETQYF. CDR3 DNA: TGTGCCAGCAGTTTGACATTTGGGGAGACCCAGTACTTC.

The chain couples TRBV7-9 to TRBJ2-3; no reliable D call. In germline, CDR1 is SEHNR, CDR2 FQNEAQ (reference sequence). The CDR3 has 14 amino acids. Trimming pared 1 base from V and 4 bases from J, leaving 9 bases between. This CDR3 reads CASSLGLVSDTQYF. CDR3 nucleotides: TGTGCCAGCAGCTTAGGTCTAGTATCAGATACGCAGTATTTT. The entire variable domain, with the rest obtained from reference TRBV7-9 and TRBJ2-3, is as follows: DTGVSQNPRHKITKRGQNVTFRCDPISEHNRLYWYRQTLGQGPEFLTYFQNEAQLEKSRLLSDRFSAERPKGSFSTLEIQRTEQGDSAMYLCASSLGLVSDTQYFGPGTRLTVL.

V is TRBV28 and J is TRBJ2-2; D is unresolved. The V gene's germline CDR1 is MDHEN and CDR2 SYDVKM. Trimming took off 2 bases at V and 1 base at J, with 5 bases between the two ends. The CDR3 is 14 amino acids. The CDR3 sequence: CASSLGQNTGELFF. The CDR3 nucleotides are TGTGCCAGCAGTTTAGGGCAGAACACCGGGGAGCTGTTTTTT.

The chain has TRBV28 and TRBJ2-5; D may be TRBD1 (6 bases). Germline CDR1 is MDHEN and CDR2 is SYDVKM. V was trimmed by 7 bases and J by 7 bases, leaving 16 bases between them. CDR3 length equals 13 residues. In DNA form, the CDR3 reads TGTGCCAGCATTCGAGGGGGAGAACGGACCCAGTACTTC. Translating it yields CASIRGGERTQYF.

The chain employs TRBV4-1 and TRBJ2-7; the match to TRBD2 covers 10 bases. The V and J ends lost 0 bases and 2 bases, in that order; junction bases with no gene match: 4. Germline-derived CDR1 and CDR2 are MGHRA and YSYEKL. CDR3 length: 16 residues. CDR3 residues: CASSQDKREGAYEQYF. Here the CDR3 DNA reads TGCGCCAGCAGCCAAGATAAGCGGGAGGGCGCCTACGAGCAGTACTTC.

The CDR3 spells CASSPVGAGDPGELFF. CDR3 DNA sequence: TGCGCCAGCAGCCCGGTTGGGGCGGGAGATCCCGGGGAGCTGTTTTTT. The V and J genes are TRBV5-1 and TRBJ2-2; 7 bases are a match to TRBD2. The ends lost 4 bases at V and 6 bases at J; junction bases unmatched: 12. Germline-derived CDR1 and CDR2 are SGHRS and YFSETQ. The CDR3 loop spans 16 amino acids.

The chain links TRBV9 to TRBJ2-3; D is unclear. Germline V gene sequence: CDR1 SGDLS, CDR2 YYNGEE. Trimming removed 4 bases at V and 6 bases at J, with 18 bases between. This CDR3 comprises 15 residues. As DNA, the CDR3 is TGTGCCAGCAGCCCCCACCGGGCCCTAACGGATACGCAGTATTTT. It codes for CASSPHRALTDTQYF.

This clone was seen a single time. The chain joins TRBV11-3 to TRBJ2-1; TRBD2 matches 14 bases. V was clipped by 5 bases and J by 10 bases; unmatched bases: 7. The length of the CDR3 is 15 residues. Germline-derived CDR1 and CDR2 are SGHNT and YENEEA. CDR3 DNA: TGTGCCAGCAGCCCTGGACTAGCGGGAGGAAAGGAGCAGTTCTTC. This gives the protein CASSPGLAGGKEQFF.

The chain has TRBV7-2 and TRBJ1-5, with D perhaps matching TRBD1 (5 bases). The CDR3 is made up of 15 amino acids. Germline CDR1 and CDR2: SGHTA and FQGNSA. Trimming pared 2 bases from V and 5 bases from J, leaving 13 bases between. CDR3 DNA: TGTGCCAGCAGCTTAACAGGATGGGGTGATCAGCCCCAGCATTTT. Protein product: CASSLTGWGDQPQHF. The complete variable domain, with remaining parts taken from reference TRBV7-2 and TRBJ1-5, reads GAGVSQSPSNKVTEKGKDVELRCDPISGHTALYWYRQSLGQGLEFLIYFQGNSAPDKSGLPSDRFSAERTGGSVSTLTIQRTQQEDSAVYLCASSLTGWGDQPQHFGDGTRLSIL.

The chain has TRBV6-2 or TRBV6-3 and TRBJ2-7, with 7 bases aligning to TRBD2. V gave up 5 bases and J gave up 2 bases; unmatched junction bases: 3. CDR1 and CDR2 from the germline V gene are MNHEY and SVGEGT. The CDR3 length is 13 residues. The CDR3 reads CASSKAGTYEQYF. CDR3 DNA sequence: TGTGCCAGCAGTAAAGCGGGGACCTACGAGCAGTACTTC.

V usage is TRBV19 and J usage is TRBJ2-7; TRBD2 matches at 10 bases. The germline gives CDR1 LNHDA, CDR2 SQIVND (reference sequence). Trimming cost V 3 bases and J 3 bases; bases outside gene matches: 8. The CDR3 totals 16 residues. CDR3 coding DNA: TGTGCCAGTAGTATCGCACTAGCGGGAAGTTTCTACGAGCAGTACTTC. This sequence encodes CASSIALAGSFYEQYF.

The chain recombines TRBV28 with TRBJ1-6; D is perhaps TRBD1 (6 bases). Trimming took off 6 bases at V and 10 bases at J, with 19 bases between the two ends. CDR1 is MDHEN and CDR2 is SYDVKM in the germline V gene. CDR3 length: 15 amino acids. In DNA form, the CDR3 reads TGTGCCAGCAGAAAGGAACAGGGAAGGGGCTCACCCCTCCACTTT. Encoded protein: CASRKEQGRGSPLHF.

This clone occurred once. This chain's CDR3 is CASSRNTIYF. In DNA form, the CDR3 reads TGTGCCAGCAGCCGAAACACCATATATTTT. The chain recombines TRBV7-9 with TRBJ1-3, with D hard to call. Trimming removed 5 bases at V and 5 bases at J, with 1 base between. The germline V gene has CDR1 SEHNR and CDR2 FQNEAQ (reference sequence). This CDR3 contains 10 residues.

The CDR3 DNA reads TGTGCCAGCAGCTCAACTCGGGACAGGGGCCCTCGGGGAGCTTTCTTT. It is translated as CASSSTRDRGPRGAFF. This chain uses TRBV5-6 with TRBJ1-1; the match to TRBD1 covers 10 bases. The CDR3 contains 16 residues. Germline values: CDR1 SGHDT, CDR2 YYEEEE. Trimming removed 3 bases from V and 10 bases from J; junction bases left unmatched: 15.

CDR3 sequence: CASTGDRGRDGYTF. DNA for the CDR3: TGTGCCAGCACCGGGGACAGGGGGAGGGATGGCTACACCTTC. This sequence joins TRBV6-5 and TRBJ1-2; TRBD1 aligns across 11 bases. With V trimmed by 7 bases and J by 6 bases, 7 bases remained unmatched. The CDR3 is made up of 14 amino acids. The germline V gene has CDR1 MNHEY and CDR2 SVGAGI.

The V gene is TRBV30, the J gene TRBJ2-7; TRBD2 agrees at 9 bases. With 0 bases clipped from V and 2 bases from J, the junction kept 5 bases outside the gene matches. Germline V gives CDR1 GTSNPN, CDR2 SVGIG (reference sequence). This CDR3 region has 15 residues. Here the CDR3 reads CAWSVPGLATYEQYF. The CDR3 bases are TGTGCCTGGAGTGTACCGGGACTAGCTACCTACGAGCAGTACTTC.

The chain uses TRBV7-9 and TRBJ2-5; TRBD2 matches 12 bases. Germline CDR1 SEHNR, CDR2 FQNEAQ (reference sequence). The V and J ends lost 5 bases and 5 bases, in that order; junction bases with no gene match: 9. The CDR3 consists of 16 residues. DNA of the CDR3: TGTGCCAGCAGCCGACTAGCGGGAGTGCGCGTGGAGACCCAGTACTTC. It specifies CASSRLAGVRVETQYF.

V is TRBV21-1 and J is TRBJ2-7. TRBV21-1 is designated a pseudogene. This CDR3 contains 15 residues. The CDR3 protein is CASMVGVCFSYEQYF. CDR3 nucleotide sequence: TGTGCCAGCATGGTGGGGGTCTGTTTCTCCTACGAGCAGTACTTC.

The gene calls are TRBV7-8 and TRBJ2-1; D is uncertain. V shed 3 bases and J shed 0 bases, with 15 bases lying between them. The CDR3 extends over 17 amino acids. The germline gives CDR1 SGHVS, CDR2 FQNEAQ. CDR3 sequence (DNA): TGTGCCAGCAGCTTCGGCCCGATAACTGGCTCCTACAATGAGCAGTTCTTC. As protein: CASSFGPITGSYNEQFF.

This sequence joins TRBV19 and TRBJ2-2; D is possibly TRBD1 (5 bases). With 1 base removed from V and 7 bases from J, the gap between germline ends came to 13 bases. Germline CDR1 LNHDA, CDR2 SQIVND (reference sequence). CDR3 length: 15 residues. The CDR3 coding sequence is TGTGCCAGTAGTATAGGAACAGGTTATCGCGGGGAGCTGTTTTTT. Protein sequence: CASSIGTGYRGELFF.

The V and J genes are TRBV7-8 and TRBJ1-3; TRBD1 matches 8 bases. Germline V gene lookup returns CDR1 SGHVS and CDR2 FQNEAQ. The CDR3 is made up of 14 amino acids. V lost 5 bases and J lost 2; bases outside the gene matches: 2. CDR3 protein: CASSQTGAGNTIYF. CDR3 DNA sequence: TGTGCCAGCAGCCAGACAGGGGCTGGAAACACCATATATTTT.

This clone was observed a handful of times. The chain recombines TRBV7-9 with TRBJ2-2; 7 positions match TRBD2. Per germline, CDR1 SEHNR and CDR2 FQNEAQ (reference sequence). The CDR3 is 14 residues long. The ends lost 5 bases at V and 4 bases at J; junction bases unmatched: 4. CDR3 nucleotides: TGTGCCAGCAGCCTCGGGGGGTCCACCGGGGAGCTGTTTTTT. Its translation: CASSLGGSTGELFF.

The rearrangement uses TRBV28 and TRBJ2-2; TRBD1 aligns across 7 bases. Losses at the gene ends were 6 bases for V and 1 base for J; bases not matched to a gene: 2. This CDR3 contains 14 residues. Germline V CDR1 and CDR2: MDHEN, SYDVKM. This chain's CDR3 is CASRSGGNTGELFF. DNA for the CDR3: TGTGCCAGCAGATCAGGGGGGAACACCGGGGAGCTGTTTTTT.